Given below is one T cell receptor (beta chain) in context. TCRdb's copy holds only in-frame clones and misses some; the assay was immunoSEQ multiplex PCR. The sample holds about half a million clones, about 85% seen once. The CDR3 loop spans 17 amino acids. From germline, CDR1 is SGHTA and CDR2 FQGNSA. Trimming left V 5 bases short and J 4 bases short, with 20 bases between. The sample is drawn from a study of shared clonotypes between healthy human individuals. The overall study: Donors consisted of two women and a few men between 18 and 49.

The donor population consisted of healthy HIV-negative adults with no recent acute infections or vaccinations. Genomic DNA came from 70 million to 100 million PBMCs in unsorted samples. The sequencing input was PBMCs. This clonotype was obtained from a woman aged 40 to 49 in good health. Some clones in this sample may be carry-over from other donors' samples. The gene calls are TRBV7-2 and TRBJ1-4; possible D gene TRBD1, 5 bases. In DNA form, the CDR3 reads TGTGCCAGCAGCCCACCCAATGGGCAGGGCTTTAATGAAAAACTGTTTTTT. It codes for CASSPPNGQGFNEKLFF.